The sequence of this T cell receptor (beta chain) was determined in a study of shared clonotypes between healthy human individuals. Overall study: Aged 18 to 49, the donors were two women and a few men.

The germline V gene encodes CDR1 SQVTM and CDR2 ANQGSEA. CDR3 length equals 15 residues. Trimming stripped 5 bases from V and 6 bases from J, with 23 bases between. As defined, naive CD8 cells were CD45RO-negative and positively selected for CCR7, with terminally differentiated effector memory CD45RA+ cells excluded. Nashville, Tennessee was home to all donors, who were Caucasian adults. TCRdb's copy holds only in-frame clones and misses some; the assay was immunoSEQ multiplex PCR. This table holds approximately 810,000 clones, almost 95% found once. The rearrangement uses TRBV29-1 and TRBJ2-7; no clear D gene. This receptor was obtained from a man aged 25 to 40 in good health. Material: naive CD8+ T cells sorted from blood. The DNA of the CDR3 is TGCAGCGTTTGTGGGTCCCCTAATTCCCCTTCCGAGCAGTACTTC. The encoded protein is CSVCGSPNSPSEQYF.